This TCR beta chain was retrieved from a study of T cell responses to AZD1222 COVID-19 vaccine. The study, taken as a whole, reports: Possibly, clonal diversity was underestimated; donors were largely white British and included more females. Among spike-specific TCRs, nearly half reportedly target unmutated variant regions. AZD1222 recipients seropositive at baseline numbered only five or six.

Notes on this clone: What it binds is unknown.

Germline V lookup: CDR1 GTSNPN, CDR2 SVGIG (reference sequence). The germline V and J ends were trimmed by 5 bases and 10 bases, with 14 bases remaining between them. The CDR3 sequence is 11 residues long. Produced via immunoSEQ multiplex PCR; TCRdb's table is partial and in-frame only. The profile covers approximately 140,000 clones, with more than 90% appearing a single time and 2.5% to 3.5% taken by the ten largest. The source of this sequence is an adult who received the AZD1222 COVID-19 vaccine. The sequencing used peripheral blood, collected 28 days after the second AZD1222 dose. The gene calls are TRBV30 and TRBJ1-2, with no clear D. This CDR3 is CAWLRHAAYTF. Here the CDR3 DNA reads TGTGCCTGGTTGAGGCACGCTGCCTACACCTTC. The full variable domain, with the rest looked up from reference TRBV30 and TRBJ1-2, is SQTIHQWPATLVQPVGSPLSLECTVEGTSNPNLYWYRQAAGRGLQLLFYSVGIGQISSEVPQNLSASRPQDRQFILSSKKLLLSDSGFYLCAWLRHAAYTFGSGTRLTVV.